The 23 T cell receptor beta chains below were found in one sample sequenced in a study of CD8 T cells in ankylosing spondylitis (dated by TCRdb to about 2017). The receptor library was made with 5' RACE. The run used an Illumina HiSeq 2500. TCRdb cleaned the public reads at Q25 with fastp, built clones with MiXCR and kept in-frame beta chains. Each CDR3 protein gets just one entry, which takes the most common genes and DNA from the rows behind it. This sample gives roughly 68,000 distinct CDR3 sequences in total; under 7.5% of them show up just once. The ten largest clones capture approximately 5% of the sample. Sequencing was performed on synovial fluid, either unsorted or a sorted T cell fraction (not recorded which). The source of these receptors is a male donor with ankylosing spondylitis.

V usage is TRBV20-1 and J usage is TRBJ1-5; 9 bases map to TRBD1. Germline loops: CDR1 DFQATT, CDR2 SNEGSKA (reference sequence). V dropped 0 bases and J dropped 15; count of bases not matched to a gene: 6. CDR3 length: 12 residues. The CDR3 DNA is TGCAGTGCTAGAGATCCGGGACAGGGTTGGCATTTT. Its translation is CSARDPGQGWHF.

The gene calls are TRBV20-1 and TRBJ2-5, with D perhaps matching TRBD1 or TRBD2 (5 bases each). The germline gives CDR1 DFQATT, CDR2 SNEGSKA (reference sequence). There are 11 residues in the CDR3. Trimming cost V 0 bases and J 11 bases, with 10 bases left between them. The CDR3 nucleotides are TGCAGTGCTAGAGATGAGGGGACGCAGTACTTC. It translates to CSARDEGTQYF.

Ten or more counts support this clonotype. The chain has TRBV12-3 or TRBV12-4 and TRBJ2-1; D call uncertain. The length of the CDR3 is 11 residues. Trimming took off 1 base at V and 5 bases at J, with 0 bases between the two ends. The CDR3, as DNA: TGTGCCAGCAGTTTAGACAATGAGCAGTTCTTC. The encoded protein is CASSLDNEQFF.

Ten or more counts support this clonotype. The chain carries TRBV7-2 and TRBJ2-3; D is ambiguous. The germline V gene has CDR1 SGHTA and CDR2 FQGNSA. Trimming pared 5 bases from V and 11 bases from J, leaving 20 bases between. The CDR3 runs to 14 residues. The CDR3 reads CASSPNLLGTGQYF. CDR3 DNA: TGTGCCAGCAGCCCTAACCTCTTGGGCACGGGGCAGTATTTT.

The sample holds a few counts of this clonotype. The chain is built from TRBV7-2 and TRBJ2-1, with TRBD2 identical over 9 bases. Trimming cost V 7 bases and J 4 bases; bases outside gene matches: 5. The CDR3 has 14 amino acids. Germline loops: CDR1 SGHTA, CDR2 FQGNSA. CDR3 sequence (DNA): TGTGCCAGCACGCAGACTAGCGGTTACAATGAGCAGTTCTTC. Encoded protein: CASTQTSGYNEQFF.

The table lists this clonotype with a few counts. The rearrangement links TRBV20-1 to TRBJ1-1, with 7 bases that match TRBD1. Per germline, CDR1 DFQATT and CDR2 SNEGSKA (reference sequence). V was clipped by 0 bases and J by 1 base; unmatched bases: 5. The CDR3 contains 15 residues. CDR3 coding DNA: TGCAGTGCTAGAGAGAGAAACAGGGGGAACACTGAAGCTTTCTTT. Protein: CSARERNRGNTEAFF.

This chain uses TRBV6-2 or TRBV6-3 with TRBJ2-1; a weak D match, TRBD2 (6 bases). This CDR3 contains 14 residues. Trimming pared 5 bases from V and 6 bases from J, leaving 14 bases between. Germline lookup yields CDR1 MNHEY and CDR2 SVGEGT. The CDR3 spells CASSRRGTANEQFF. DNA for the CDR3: TGTGCCAGCAGTCGACGCGGGACGGCCAATGAGCAGTTCTTC.

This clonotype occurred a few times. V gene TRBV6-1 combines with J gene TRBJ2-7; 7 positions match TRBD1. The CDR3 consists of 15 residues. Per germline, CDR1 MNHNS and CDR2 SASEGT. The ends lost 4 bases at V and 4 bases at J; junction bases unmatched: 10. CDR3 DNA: TGTGCCAGCAGTGTCGACAGGGCGGGTCAGTACGAGCAGTACTTC. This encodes CASSVDRAGQYEQYF.

The CDR3 region is CASSQDDREDYGYTF. The CDR3 bases are TGTGCCAGCAGCCAAGATGACAGGGAGGACTATGGCTACACCTTC. The rearrangement joins TRBV4-2 to TRBJ1-2; 7 positions agree with TRBD1. CDR1 and CDR2 from the germline V gene are LGHNA and YNFKEQ. The V gene end was trimmed by 0 bases and the J gene end by 3 bases; junction bases not matched to a gene: 4. The CDR3 spans 15 residues.

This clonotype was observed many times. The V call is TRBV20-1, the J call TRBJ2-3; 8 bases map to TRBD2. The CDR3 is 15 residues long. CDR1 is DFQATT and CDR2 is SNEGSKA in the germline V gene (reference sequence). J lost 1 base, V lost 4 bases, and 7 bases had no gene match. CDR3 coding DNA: TGCAGTGCTACCACTAGCGGCCCCGGCACAGATACGCAGTATTTT. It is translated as CSATTSGPGTDTQYF.

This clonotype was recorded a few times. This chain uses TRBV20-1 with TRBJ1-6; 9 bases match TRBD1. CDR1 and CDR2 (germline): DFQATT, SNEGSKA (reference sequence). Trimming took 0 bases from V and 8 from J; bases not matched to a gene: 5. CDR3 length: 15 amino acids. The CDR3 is CSARDGTGQHSPLHF. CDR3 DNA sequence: TGCAGTGCTAGAGATGGGACAGGGCAGCATTCACCCCTCCACTTT.

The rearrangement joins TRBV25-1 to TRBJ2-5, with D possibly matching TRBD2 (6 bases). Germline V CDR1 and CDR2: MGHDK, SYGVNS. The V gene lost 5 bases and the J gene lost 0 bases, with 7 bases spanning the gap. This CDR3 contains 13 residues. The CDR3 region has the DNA TGTGCCAGCAGTAGGGACTACCAAGAGACCCAGTACTTC. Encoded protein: CASSRDYQETQYF.

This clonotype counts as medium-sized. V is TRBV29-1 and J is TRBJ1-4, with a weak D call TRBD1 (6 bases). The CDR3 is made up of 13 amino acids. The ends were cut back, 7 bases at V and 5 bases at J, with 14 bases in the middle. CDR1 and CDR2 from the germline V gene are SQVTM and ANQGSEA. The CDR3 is CSGKRTANEKLFF. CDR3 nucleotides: TGCAGCGGGAAAAGGACAGCCAATGAAAAACTGTTTTTT.

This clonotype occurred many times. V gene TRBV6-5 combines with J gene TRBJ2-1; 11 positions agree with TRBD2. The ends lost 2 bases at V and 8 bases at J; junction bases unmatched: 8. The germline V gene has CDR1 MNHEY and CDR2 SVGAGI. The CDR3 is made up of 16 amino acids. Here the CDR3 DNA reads TGTGCCAGCAGTTACGGGAGTAGCGGGAGGGTCCATGAGCAGTTCTTC. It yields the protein CASSYGSSGRVHEQFF.

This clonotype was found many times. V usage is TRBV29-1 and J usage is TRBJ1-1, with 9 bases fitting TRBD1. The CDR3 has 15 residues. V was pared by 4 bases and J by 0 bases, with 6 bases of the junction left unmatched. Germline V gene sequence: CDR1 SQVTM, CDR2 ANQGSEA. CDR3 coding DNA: TGCAGCGTTGTACAGGGGGCGACGATGAACACTGAAGCTTTCTTT. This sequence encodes CSVVQGATMNTEAFF. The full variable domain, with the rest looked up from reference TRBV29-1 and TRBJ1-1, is SAVISQKPSRDICQRGTSLTIQCQVDSQVTMMFWYRQQPGQSLTLIATANQGSEATYESGFVIDKFPISRPNLTFSTLTVSNMSPEDSSIYLCSVVQGATMNTEAFFGQGTRLTVV.

The CDR3 DNA is TGTGCCAGCAGTTTCGAAGAGAACACTGAAGCTTTCTTT. Translating it yields CASSFEENTEAFF. The chain combines TRBV28 with TRBJ1-1; D is unclear. This CDR3 contains 13 residues. Germline values: CDR1 MDHEN, CDR2 SYDVKM. With 3 bases removed from V and 1 base from J, the gap between germline ends came to 6 bases.

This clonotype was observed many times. Here the CDR3 reads CASSLAPGYNEQFF. In DNA form, the CDR3 reads TGTGCCAGCAGCTTAGCGCCCGGATACAATGAGCAGTTCTTC. The chain uses TRBV7-2 and TRBJ2-1; D call uncertain. The CDR3 has 14 residues. V lost 0 bases and J 4 bases, leaving 7 bases between the germline ends. Germline CDR1 and CDR2: SGHTA and FQGNSA.

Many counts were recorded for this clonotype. The CDR3, as DNA: TGTGCCAGCAGCTTCGCTAGCTTGGCCCAGGAGACCCAGTACTTC. It specifies CASSFASLAQETQYF. This chain links TRBV11-2 with TRBJ2-5, with D perhaps TRBD2 (5 bases). Looked up from germline, CDR1 is SGHAT and CDR2 is FQNNGV. This CDR3 is built from 15 residues. Trimming stripped 3 bases from V and 5 bases from J, with 16 bases between.

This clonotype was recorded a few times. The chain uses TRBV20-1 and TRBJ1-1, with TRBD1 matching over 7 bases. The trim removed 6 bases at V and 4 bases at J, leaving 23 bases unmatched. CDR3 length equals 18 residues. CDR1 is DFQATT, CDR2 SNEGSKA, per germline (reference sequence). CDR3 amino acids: CSAAHWGDSSLSSTEAFF. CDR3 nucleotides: TGCAGTGCCGCCCACTGGGGGGACAGTTCTTTGAGTAGCACTGAAGCTTTCTTT.

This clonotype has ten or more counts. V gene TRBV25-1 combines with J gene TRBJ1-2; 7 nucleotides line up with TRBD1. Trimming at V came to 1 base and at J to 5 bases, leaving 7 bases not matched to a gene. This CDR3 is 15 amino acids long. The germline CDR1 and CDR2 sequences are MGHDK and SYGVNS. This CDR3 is CASSESLTGAYGYTF. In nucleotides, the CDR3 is TGTGCCAGCAGTGAATCCCTTACAGGGGCTTATGGCTACACCTTC.

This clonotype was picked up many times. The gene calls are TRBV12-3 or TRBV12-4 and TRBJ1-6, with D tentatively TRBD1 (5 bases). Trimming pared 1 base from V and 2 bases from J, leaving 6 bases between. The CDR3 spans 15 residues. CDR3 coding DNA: TGTGCCAGCAGTTTAGGGGGCGCCTATAATTCACCCCTCCACTTT. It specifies CASSLGGAYNSPLHF.

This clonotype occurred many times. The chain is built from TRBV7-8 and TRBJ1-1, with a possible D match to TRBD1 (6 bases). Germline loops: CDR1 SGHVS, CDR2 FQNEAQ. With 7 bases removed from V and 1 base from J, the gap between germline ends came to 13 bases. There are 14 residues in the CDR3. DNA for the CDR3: TGTGCCAGCACAGACAGGATTCAGAACACTGAAGCTTTCTTT. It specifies CASTDRIQNTEAFF.

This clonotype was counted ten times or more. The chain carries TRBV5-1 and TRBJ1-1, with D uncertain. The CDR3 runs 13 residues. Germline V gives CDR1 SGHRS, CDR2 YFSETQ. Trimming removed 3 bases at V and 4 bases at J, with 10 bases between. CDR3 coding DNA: TGCGCCAGCAGCTCCGGACCTGGCACTGAAGCTTTCTTT. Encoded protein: CASSSGPGTEAFF.